These 8 T cell receptor beta chains originate from one sample sequenced in a study of blood T cell repertoires in COVID-19. Profiling relied on immunoSEQ multiplex PCR, and the TCRdb table lists in-frame clones only, not all of them. This sample yields around 320,000 clones, of which 90% are seen a single time; around 3.9% belongs to the top ten. Sequenced: PBMCs or T cells enriched from blood (not recorded which). These receptor sequences come from a woman aged 25 to 39 who had been exposed to COVID-19.

The table lists this clone with a count of one. The CDR3 loop is CATSETPTPNYGYTF. Written as DNA, the CDR3 is TGTGCCACCAGCGAAACCCCTACTCCTAACTATGGCTACACCTTC. The V and J genes are TRBV15 and TRBJ1-2; D is unresolved. Germline CDR1 reads LNHNV; CDR2 reads YYDKDF (reference sequence). The V gene lost 5 bases and the J gene lost 0 bases, with 13 bases spanning the gap. This CDR3 has 15 residues.

The V and J genes are TRBV24-1 and TRBJ1-3; D not certain. The length of the CDR3 is 14 residues. Trimming removed 6 bases from V and 0 bases from J, with 8 bases in between. Germline assignment: CDR1 KGHDR and CDR2 SFDVKD. CDR3 loop: CATSSTGSGNTIYF. CDR3 DNA sequence: TGTGCCACCAGTTCTACGGGCTCTGGAAACACCATATATTTT.

The sample holds one count of this clone. The CDR3, as DNA: TGTGCCAGCAGCTTATCCGAGGGGGCGAACACCGGGGAGCTGTTTTTT. Amino acid sequence: CASSLSEGANTGELFF. The chain couples TRBV13 to TRBJ2-2; maybe TRBD1 (6 bases). The length of the CDR3 is 16 residues. V was cut by 2 bases and J by 0 bases, with 10 bases left in between. Germline V gives CDR1 PRHDT, CDR2 FYEKMQ (reference sequence). Drawing the rest from reference TRBV13 and TRBJ2-2, the complete variable domain is AAGVIQSPRHLIKEKRETATLKCYPIPRHDTVYWYQQGPGQDPQFLISFYEKMQSDKGSIPDRFSAQQFSDYHSELNMSSLELGDSALYFCASSLSEGANTGELFFGEGSRLTVL.

The V gene is TRBV7-8, the J gene TRBJ1-4; D may be TRBD1 (5 bases). There are 14 residues in the CDR3. V was cut by 6 bases and J by 8 bases, with 16 bases left in between. CDR1 is SGHVS, CDR2 FQNEAQ, per germline. The CDR3 here is CASRIRGSGEKLFF. The CDR3 region has the DNA TGTGCCAGCAGGATACGGGGGAGTGGGGAAAAACTGTTTTTT.

J is TRBJ1-5 and V is TRBV6-2 or TRBV6-3; 8 bases match TRBD1. Trimming took 4 bases from V and 3 from J; bases not matched to a gene: 5. The germline gives CDR1 MNHEY, CDR2 SVGEGT. The CDR3 spans 15 residues. For the CDR3, the DNA is TGTGCCAGCAGTTCCCGGGGACAGGCCAATCAGCCCCAGCATTTT. Its translation is CASSSRGQANQPQHF.

The V and J genes are TRBV19 and TRBJ1-4; 7 positions agree with TRBD1. V lost 0 bases, J lost 7 bases, and 5 bases stayed unmatched. CDR1 LNHDA and CDR2 SQIVND come from the germline V gene (reference sequence). This CDR3 contains 15 residues. The CDR3 DNA sequence: TGTGCCAGTAGTATAGATCACAGGGGAGGTGAAAAACTGTTTTTT. This sequence encodes CASSIDHRGGEKLFF.

This rearrangement joins TRBV4-3 to TRBJ2-3; 12 bases align to TRBD2. CDR3 length equals 17 residues. CDR1 LGHNA and CDR2 YSLEER come from the germline V gene. Trimming at V came to 6 bases and at J to 0 bases, leaving 7 bases not matched to a gene. Written as DNA, the CDR3 is TGCGCCAGCAGGCGGACTAGCGGGGCCCTCAGCACAGATACGCAGTATTTT. It codes for CASRRTSGALSTDTQYF.

The J gene is TRBJ2-1, the V gene TRBV5-1; D may be TRBD2 (5 bases). The CDR3 runs to 16 residues. CDR1 SGHRS and CDR2 YFSETQ come from the germline V gene. The V end lost 0 bases, the J end lost 2 bases, and 12 bases lay between the germline ends. The CDR3 nucleotides are TGCGCCAGCAGCTTGGGCCCTAGCATTACCTACAATGAGCAGTTCTTC. Amino acid sequence: CASSLGPSITYNEQFF. The whole variable domain, remainder taken from reference TRBV5-1 and TRBJ2-1, is KAGVTQTPRYLIKTRGQQVTLSCSPISGHRSVSWYQQTPGQGLQFLFEYFSETQRNKGNFPGRFSGRQFSNSRSEMNVSTLELGDSALYLCASSLGPSITYNEQFFGPGTRLTVL.